This T cell receptor beta chain comes out of a study of early T cells in non-severe SARS-CoV-2 infection. Study information: From unsorted whole blood, bulk RNA was sequenced, and the chains remained unpaired.

The CDR3 extends over 15 amino acids. Germline V gene sequence: CDR1 SGHNT, CDR2 YYREEE (reference sequence). Trimming stripped 0 bases from V and 2 bases from J, with 11 bases between. This clonotype was found many times. Individual cDNA molecules were tagged with unique molecular identifiers. TCRdb recomputed calls from the 5' RACE reads with MiXCR, one row per CDR3 protein. The repertoire has about 60,000 distinct CDR3 sequences, approximately 12% of them found once; the top ten carry around 4.5%. The chain links TRBV5-4 to TRBJ2-5; a weak D match, TRBD1 (6 bases). The sample consisted of whole blood. This receptor was obtained from an adult who was a healthcare worker with PCR-confirmed SARS-CoV-2 infection or an uninfected control (not recorded which). In DNA form, the CDR3 reads TGTGCCAGCAGCTTGGATGGAAGGGGGCAAGAGACCCAGTACTTC. It translates to CASSLDGRGQETQYF.